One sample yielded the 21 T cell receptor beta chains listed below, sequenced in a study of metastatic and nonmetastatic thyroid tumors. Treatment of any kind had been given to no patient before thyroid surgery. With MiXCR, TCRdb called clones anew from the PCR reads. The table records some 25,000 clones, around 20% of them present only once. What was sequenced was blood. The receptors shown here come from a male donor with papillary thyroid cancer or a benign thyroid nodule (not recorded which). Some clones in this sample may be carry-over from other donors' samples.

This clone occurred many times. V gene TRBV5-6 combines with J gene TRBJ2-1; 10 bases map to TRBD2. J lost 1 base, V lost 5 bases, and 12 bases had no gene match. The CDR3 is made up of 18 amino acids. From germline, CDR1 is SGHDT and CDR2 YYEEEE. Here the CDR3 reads CASRPALAGVGSYNEQFF. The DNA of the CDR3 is TGTGCCAGCAGACCTGCGCTAGCGGGAGTTGGGTCCTACAATGAGCAGTTCTTC.

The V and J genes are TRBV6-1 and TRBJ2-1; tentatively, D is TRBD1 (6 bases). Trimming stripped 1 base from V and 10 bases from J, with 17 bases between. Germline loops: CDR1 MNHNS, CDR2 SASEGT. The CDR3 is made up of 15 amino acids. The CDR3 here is CASSEEATGLREQFF. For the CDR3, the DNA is TGTGCCAGCAGTGAAGAAGCGACAGGTCTAAGAGAGCAGTTCTTC.

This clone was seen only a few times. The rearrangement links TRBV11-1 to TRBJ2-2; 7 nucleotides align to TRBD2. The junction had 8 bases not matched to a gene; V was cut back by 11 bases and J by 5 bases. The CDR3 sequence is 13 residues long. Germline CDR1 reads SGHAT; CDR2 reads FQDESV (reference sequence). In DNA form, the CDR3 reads TGTGCCCGTAGCCTGGGGGGGACCGGGGAGCTGTTTTTT. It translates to CARSLGGTGELFF.

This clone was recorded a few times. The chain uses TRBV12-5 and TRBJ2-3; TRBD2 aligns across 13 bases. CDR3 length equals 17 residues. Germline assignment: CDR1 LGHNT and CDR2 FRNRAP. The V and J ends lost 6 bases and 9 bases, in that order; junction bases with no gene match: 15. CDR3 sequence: CASGPAILAGGPGTQYF. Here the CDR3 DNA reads TGTGCTAGTGGCCCTGCCATACTAGCGGGAGGGCCGGGGACGCAGTATTTT.

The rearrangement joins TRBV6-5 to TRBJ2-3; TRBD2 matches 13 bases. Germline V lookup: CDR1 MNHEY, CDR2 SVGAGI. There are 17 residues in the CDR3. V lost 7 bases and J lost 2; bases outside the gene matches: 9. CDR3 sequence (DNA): TGTGCCAGCAATTTCCCGGGACTAGCGGGACCCACAGATACGCAGTATTTT. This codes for CASNFPGLAGPTDTQYF.

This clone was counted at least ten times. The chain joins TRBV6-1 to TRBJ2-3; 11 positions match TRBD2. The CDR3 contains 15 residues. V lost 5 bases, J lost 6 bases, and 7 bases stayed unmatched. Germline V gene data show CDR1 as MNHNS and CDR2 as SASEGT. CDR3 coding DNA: TGTGCCAGCAGTTTAGCGGGAGGGCCGAGGGATACGCAGTATTTT. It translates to CASSLAGGPRDTQYF.

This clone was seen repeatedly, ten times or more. The CDR3 region is CASGDRGPYEQYF. The CDR3 bases are TGTGCCAGCGGCGACAGGGGGCCATACGAGCAGTACTTC. The rearrangement joins TRBV7-9 to TRBJ2-7, with 10 bases identical to TRBD1. The germline V gene has CDR1 SEHNR and CDR2 FQNEAQ (reference sequence). This CDR3 has 13 residues. Trimming at V came to 8 bases and at J to 4 bases, leaving 5 bases not matched to a gene.

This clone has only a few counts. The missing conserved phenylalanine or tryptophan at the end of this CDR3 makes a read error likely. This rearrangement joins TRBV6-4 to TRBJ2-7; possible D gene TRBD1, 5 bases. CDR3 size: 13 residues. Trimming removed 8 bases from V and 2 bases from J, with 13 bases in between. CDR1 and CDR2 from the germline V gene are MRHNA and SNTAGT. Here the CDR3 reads CASGAGPPYEQYL. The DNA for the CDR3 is TGTGCCAGCGGCGCAGGGCCCCCCTACGAGCAGTACCTC.

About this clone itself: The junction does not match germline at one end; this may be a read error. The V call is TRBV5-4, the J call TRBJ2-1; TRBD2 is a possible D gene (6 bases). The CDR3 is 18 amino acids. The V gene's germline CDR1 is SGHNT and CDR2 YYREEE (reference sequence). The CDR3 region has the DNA TGTGCCAGCAGCCTGGGCTTTGGAGGGCTCGACGGTGCAAATGAGCATTTCTTC. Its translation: CASSLGFGGLDGANEHFF.

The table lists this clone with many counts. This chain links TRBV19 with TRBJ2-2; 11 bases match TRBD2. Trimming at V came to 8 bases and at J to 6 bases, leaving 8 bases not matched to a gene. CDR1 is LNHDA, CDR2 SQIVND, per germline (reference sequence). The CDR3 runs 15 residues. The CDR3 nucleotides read TGTGCCAGTCTGCCCACTAGCGGGAGTTCCGGGGAGCTGTTTTTT. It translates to CASLPTSGSSGELFF.

The CDR3 DNA follows: TGTGCCAGTAGTATAGCGGCGGTGGATACGCAGTATTTT. Translation gives CASSIAAVDTQYF. The rearrangement uses TRBV19 and TRBJ2-3, with D uncertain. Per germline, CDR1 LNHDA and CDR2 SQIVND (reference sequence). Trimming removed 1 base from V and 6 bases from J, with 8 bases in between. This CDR3 is built from 13 residues.

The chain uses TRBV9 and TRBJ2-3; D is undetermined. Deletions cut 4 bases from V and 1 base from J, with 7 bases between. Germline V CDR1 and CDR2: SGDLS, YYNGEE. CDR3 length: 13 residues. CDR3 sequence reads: CASSLQCTDTQYF. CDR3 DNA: TGTGCCAGCAGCCTCCAGTGCACAGATACGCAGTATTTT.

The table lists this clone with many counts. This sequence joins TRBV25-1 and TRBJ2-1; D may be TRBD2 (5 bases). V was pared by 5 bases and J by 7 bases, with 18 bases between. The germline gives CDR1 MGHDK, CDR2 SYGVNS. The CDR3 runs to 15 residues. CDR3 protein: CASSSDSYRLNEQFF. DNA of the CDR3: TGTGCCAGCAGTTCGGACTCCTATAGATTAAATGAGCAGTTCTTC.

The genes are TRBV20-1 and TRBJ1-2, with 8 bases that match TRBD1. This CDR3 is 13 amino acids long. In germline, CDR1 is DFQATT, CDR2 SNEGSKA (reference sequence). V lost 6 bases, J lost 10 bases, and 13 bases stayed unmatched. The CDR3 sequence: CSASPSTGASYTF. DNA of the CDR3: TGCAGTGCCTCACCCTCGACAGGGGCATCCTACACCTTC.

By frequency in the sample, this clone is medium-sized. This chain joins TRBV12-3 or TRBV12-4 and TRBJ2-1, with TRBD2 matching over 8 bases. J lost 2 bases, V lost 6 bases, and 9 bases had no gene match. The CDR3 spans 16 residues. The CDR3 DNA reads TGTGCCAGCAGACCTAGGACTAGCCGGGCCTACAATGAGCAGTTCTTC. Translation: CASRPRTSRAYNEQFF.

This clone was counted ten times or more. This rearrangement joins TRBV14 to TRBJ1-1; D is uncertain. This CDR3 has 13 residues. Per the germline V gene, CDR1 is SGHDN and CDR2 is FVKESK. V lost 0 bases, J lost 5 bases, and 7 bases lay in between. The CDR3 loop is CASSQDRRTEAFF. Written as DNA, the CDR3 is TGTGCCAGCAGCCAAGATAGGAGGACTGAAGCTTTCTTT.

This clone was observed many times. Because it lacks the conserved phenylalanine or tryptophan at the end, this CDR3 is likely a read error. CDR3 coding DNA: TGTGCCAGCAGTTTAGGGTCCACTGAAGCTTTCTCT. Its protein product is CASSLGSTEAFS. The rearrangement links TRBV28 to TRBJ1-1; no clear D gene. CDR1 MDHEN and CDR2 SYDVKM come from the germline V gene. The CDR3 contains 12 residues. V was cut by 2 bases and J by 4 bases, with 5 bases left in between.

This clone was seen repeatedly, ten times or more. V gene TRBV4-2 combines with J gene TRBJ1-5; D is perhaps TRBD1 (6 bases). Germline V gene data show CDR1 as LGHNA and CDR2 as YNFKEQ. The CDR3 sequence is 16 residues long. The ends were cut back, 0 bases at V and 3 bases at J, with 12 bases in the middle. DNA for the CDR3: TGTGCCAGCAGCCAAGAAGACAGGAGCTACAATCAGCCCCAGCATTTT. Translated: CASSQEDRSYNQPQHF.

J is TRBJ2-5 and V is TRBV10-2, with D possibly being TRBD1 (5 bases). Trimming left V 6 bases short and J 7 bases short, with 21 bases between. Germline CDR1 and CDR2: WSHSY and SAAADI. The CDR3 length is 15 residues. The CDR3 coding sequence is TGCGCCAGCAGAGAGACCCGAGCGCGCCAGGGGACCCAGTACTTC. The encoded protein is CASRETRARQGTQYF.

CDR3: CASGVNTYEQYF. The CDR3 DNA follows: TGTGCCAGTGGGGTCAACACCTACGAGCAGTACTTC. The rearrangement joins TRBV27 to TRBJ2-7; D remains ambiguous. The CDR3 is made up of 12 amino acids. Trimming took off 9 bases at V and 2 bases at J, with 11 bases between the two ends. Germline loops: CDR1 MNHEY, CDR2 SMNVEV (reference sequence).

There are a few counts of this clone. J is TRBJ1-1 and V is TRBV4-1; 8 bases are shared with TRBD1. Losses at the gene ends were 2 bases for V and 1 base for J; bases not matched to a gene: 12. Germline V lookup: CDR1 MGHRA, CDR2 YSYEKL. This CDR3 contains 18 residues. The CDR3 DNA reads TGCGCCAGCAGCCAACCCTGGAGGGTTGACAGGGGGAACACTGAAGCTTTCTTT. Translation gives CASSQPWRVDRGNTEAFF.